The rows below give T cell receptor beta chains drawn from one sample of a study of OX40 agonist ivuxolimab in advanced cancers. The repertoire was sequenced with immunoSEQ multiplex PCR; TCRdb's copy has only in-frame clones and lacks some. This repertoire shows tens of thousands of clones, roughly 86% found once; its top ten account for approximately 1%. The sequencing used CD4+ or CD8+ T cells sorted from blood, collected in a trial of the OX40 agonist ivuxolimab. The receptor set was obtained from an adult with an advanced solid tumor such as melanoma, head and neck, liver or kidney cancer. The CDR3 runs from the conserved cysteine through the conserved F or W. The D gene is left open where the match is weak. Expanded clones get a size class; other rows say once, few or many, or leave the size out.

V	size	J	D	DNA	CDR3
TRBV10-3	.	TRBJ2-7	.	TGTGCCAGCCGGGACACTTTGGCCGAGCAGTACTTC	CASRDTLAEQYF
TRBV18	.	TRBJ1-2	.	TGTGCCAGCCGCTCAGGGGCTAACTATGGCTACACCTTC	CASRSGANYGYTF
TRBV28	.	TRBJ1-2	.	TGTGCCAGCAGTTTATCCCAGATGCACTATGGCTACACCTTC	CASSLSQMHYGYTF
TRBV7-3	few	TRBJ2-1	TRBD1	TGTGCCAGCAGCTTAACGACAGGGAATGAGCAGTTCTTC	CASSLTTGNEQFF
TRBV18	.	TRBJ1-1	TRBD1	TGTGCCAGCTCACCCCAAGACAGGGGCACTGAAGCTTTCTTT	CASSPQDRGTEAFF
TRBV9	.	TRBJ2-3	TRBD2	TGTGCCAGCAGCGGATCCCTAGCGGGAGGCACAGATACGCAGTATTTT	CASSGSLAGGTDTQYF
TRBV7-9	.	TRBJ2-1	.	TGTGCCAGCAGCTTATCCCGCCCCTCCAATGAGCAGTTCTTC	CASSLSRPSNEQFF
TRBV27	.	TRBJ2-1	TRBD2	TGTGCCAGCAGTCCGTATACTAGCGGCCTATACAATGAGCAGTTCTTC	CASSPYTSGLYNEQFF
TRBV10-3	.	TRBJ1-5	.	TGTGCCATCAGTGAGGGCAGGCCCAATCAGCCCCAGCATTTT	CAISEGRPNQPQHF
TRBV28	.	TRBJ2-5	.	TGTGCCAGCAGTGGTCAGTTAGAGACCCAGTACTTC	CASSGQLETQYF
TRBV7-2	few	TRBJ2-5	.	TGTGCCAGCAGCTTAGACGAGACCCAGTACTTC	CASSLDETQYF
TRBV28	.	TRBJ1-4	.	TGTGCCACTGGGGGGCCGGGTGAAAAACTGTTTTTT	CATGGPGEKLFF
TRBV5-1	.	TRBJ2-1	TRBD1	TGCGCCAGCAGCCCGGGACAGGACTACAATGAGCAGTTCTTC	CASSPGQDYNEQFF
TRBV28	.	TRBJ2-7	.	TGTGCCAGCAGTTTAATACAGGCTGGGACCTACGAGCAGTACTTC	CASSLIQAGTYEQYF
TRBV28	.	TRBJ1-1	.	TGTGCCAGCAGCCGAGAGGTACAGTTAGAAGCTTTCTTT	CASSREVQLEAFF
TRBV5-1	.	TRBJ2-3	.	TGCGCCAGCAGCTGGGGGACAAGAACAGATACGCAGTATTTT	CASSWGTRTDTQYF
TRBV7-3	.	TRBJ2-7	.	TGTGCCAGCAGCCACAGTGGGGGGACTGCCTTATACGAGCAGTACTTC	CASSHSGGTALYEQYF
TRBV10-1	.	TRBJ2-2	.	TGCGCTTCCGGGGAACAGAACACCGGGGAGCTGTTTTTT	CASGEQNTGELFF
TRBV2	.	TRBJ2-2	TRBD1	TGTGCCAGCAGTCCGGACAGGTTCGAAACCGGGGAGCTGTTTTTT	CASSPDRFETGELFF
TRBV5-4	.	TRBJ1-2	TRBD1	TGTGCCAGCAGTCTAACAGGGGGAAGTGGCTACACCTTC	CASSLTGGSGYTF
TRBV9	.	TRBJ2-1	TRBD1	TGTGCCAGCAGCGAGGGGACAGGGGGTAGCGGGATTACCTACAATGAGCAGTTCTTC	CASSEGTGGSGITYNEQFF
TRBV27	.	TRBJ2-2	TRBD2	TGTGCCAGCAGACTCCGGCGACGGACTAGCGGGAGGGCCGGGGAGCTGTTTTTT	CASRLRRRTSGRAGELFF
TRBV28	once	TRBJ1-1	.	TGTGCCAGCAGTTTGTGGGGGGCCGGTTACACTGAAGCTTTCTTT	CASSLWGAGYTEAFF
TRBV7-3	.	TRBJ1-5	.	TGTGCCAGCAGCCCCCGCACCGGGCCTTCCAATCAGCCCCAGCATTTT	CASSPRTGPSNQPQHF
TRBV10-1	.	TRBJ1-4	.	TGCGCCACTCTAGTGAGGCAGCGGGGTAATGAAAAACTGTTTTTT	CATLVRQRGNEKLFF
TRBV7-3	.	TRBJ2-1	.	TGTGCCAGCAGCTTAACAGCAAATACAGGACTCTACAATGAGCAGTTCTTC	CASSLTANTGLYNEQFF
TRBV7-8	once	TRBJ2-2	TRBD2	TGTGCCAGCAGTAGGGAGCGGGAGGGAACCGGGGAGCTGTTTTTT	CASSREREGTGELFF
TRBV6-5	.	TRBJ2-7	TRBD2	TGTGCCAGCAGTTACCCCTCTAGCGGCGAGCAGTACTTC	CASSYPSSGEQYF
TRBV30	.	TRBJ2-3	TRBD2	TGTGCCTGGAAAGCGGGAGTGGAGACAGATACGCAGTATTTT	CAWKAGVETDTQYF
TRBV6-1	once	TRBJ1-5	.	TGTGCCAGCAGGTCCCTTTTAGGGGCGCCCCAGCATTTT	CASRSLLGAPQHF
TRBV5-1	.	TRBJ2-5	TRBD2	TGCGCCAGCAGTTATTCCGGGACTAGAGGGGAGACCCAGTACTTC	CASSYSGTRGETQYF
TRBV4-2	.	TRBJ2-3	.	TGTGCCAGCAGCCAAGGGGCCGACAGCACAGATACGCAGTATTTT	CASSQGADSTDTQYF
TRBV28	.	TRBJ2-5	.	TGTGCCACCTCATCAGGAACCCAAGAGACCCAGTACTTC	CATSSGTQETQYF
TRBV6-1	once	TRBJ1-1	TRBD1	TGTGCCAGCAGTGAGGGACAGGGGAACACTGAAGCTTTCTTT	CASSEGQGNTEAFF
TRBV6-5	.	TRBJ1-6	.	TGTGCCAGCAGTTACTCGGGGAATTCACCCCTCCACTTT	CASSYSGNSPLHF
TRBV7-2	.	TRBJ2-1	.	TGTGCCAGCAGCCTATCGGGGATAGCAAGTGAGCAGTTCTTC	CASSLSGIASEQFF
TRBV7-2	.	TRBJ2-7	.	TGTGCCAGCAGCCCGGGCCCAAGAATCTACGAGCAGTACTTC	CASSPGPRIYEQYF
TRBV19	.	TRBJ1-1	.	TGTGCCAGTAGTATAGAGGGGACGGGGGCGAGGAACACTGAAGCTTTCTTT	CASSIEGTGARNTEAFF
TRBV30	.	TRBJ1-6	TRBD1	TGTGCCTGGAGAAGAGGACAGGGGGCTTATAATTCACCCCTCCACTTT	CAWRRGQGAYNSPLHF
TRBV7-8	.	TRBJ2-1	.	TGTGCCAGCAGCTTGGGACAAGGGACAAGGGGGGGGAGTGAGCAGTTCTTC	CASSLGQGTRGGSEQFF
TRBV7-3	few	TRBJ2-5	.	TGTGCCAGCAGCATGGGTTTGTCGGAGACCCAGTACTTC	CASSMGLSETQYF
TRBV6-5	.	TRBJ2-7	TRBD2	TGTGCCAGCAGTTACATAGGACTAGCGGCCTACGAGCAGTACTTC	CASSYIGLAAYEQYF
TRBV15	.	TRBJ2-3	.	TGTGCCACCAGCAGGGCTGTGGTGGGAGGGGGAACAGATACGCAGTATTTT	CATSRAVVGGGTDTQYF
TRBV6-5	.	TRBJ2-3	.	TGTGCCAGCTTATGGAAAGATACGCAGTATTTT	CASLWKDTQYF
TRBV19	.	TRBJ1-5	.	TGTGCCAGTAGTATACATTCCGGGACGAGGGATCAGCCCCAGCATTTT	CASSIHSGTRDQPQHF
TRBV28	.	TRBJ1-6	.	TGTGCCAGCAGTCCCCTGGGACAACTGGACTCACCCCTCCACTTT	CASSPLGQLDSPLHF
TRBV5-8	.	TRBJ2-3	.	TGTGCCAGCAGACCCCCGGGACTGCACACAGATACGCAGTATTTT	CASRPPGLHTDTQYF
TRBV7-9	.	TRBJ2-3	.	TGTGCCAGCAGCTTACGCGGGCCGAGCACAGATACGCAGTATTTT	CASSLRGPSTDTQYF
TRBV29-1	.	TRBJ1-2	TRBD1	TGCAGCGTGGGGACAGTCTTCGATGGCTACACCTTC	CSVGTVFDGYTF
TRBV10-3	.	TRBJ1-4	.	TGTGCCATCAGCGAAGCGGGTGAGAGGAAACTGTTTTTT	CAISEAGERKLFF
TRBV28	once	TRBJ1-4	TRBD1	TGTGCCAGCACCGATTCAGGGACAGGAGATGAAAAACTGTTTTTT	CASTDSGTGDEKLFF
TRBV30	.	TRBJ2-7	TRBD1	TGTGCCTGGAGTCCGGACAGGATCTACGAGCAGTACTTC	CAWSPDRIYEQYF